Following are 5 T cell receptor beta chains from one sample sequenced in a study of blood T cell repertoires in COVID-19. TCRdb's copy holds only in-frame clones and misses some; the assay was immunoSEQ multiplex PCR. The repertoire consists of about 180,000 clones, with 65% to 90% occurring once and the leading ten covering about 16%. Sequencing was carried out using PBMCs or T cells enriched from blood (not recorded which). Every receptor here comes from a man between 45 and 60 years old who had recovered from COVID-19.

The CDR3 here is CASSVGTSSSQAETQYF. CDR3 bases: TGTGCCAGCAGCGTAGGGACTAGTTCCTCACAGGCGGAGACCCAGTACTTC. The chain is built from TRBV9 and TRBJ2-5; 7 bases map to TRBD2. This CDR3 comprises 17 residues. The germline CDR1 and CDR2 sequences are SGDLS and YYNGEE. After removal of 0 bases from V and 5 bases from J, the junction contained 13 bases not matched to a gene.

This clone was seen at least ten times. The gene calls are TRBV27 and TRBJ2-3, with 12 positions matching TRBD2. V shed 6 bases, J shed 1 base, and the junction held 11 bases outside the gene matches. This CDR3 has 18 residues. Per the germline V gene, CDR1 is MNHEY and CDR2 is SMNVEV (reference sequence). The CDR3 DNA sequence: TGTGCCAGCAGGGGAGGACTAGCGGGGAACGCTGGCACAGATACGCAGTATTTT. The encoded protein is CASRGGLAGNAGTDTQYF.

About this clone: The sample has other DNA sequences that encode this CDR3 too. The V gene is TRBV19, the J gene TRBJ1-2; 7 nucleotides agree with TRBD1. The CDR3 has 14 residues. V shed 3 bases and J 2 bases; nucleotides not matched to a gene: 3. Per germline, CDR1 LNHDA and CDR2 SQIVND (reference sequence). In DNA form, the CDR3 reads TGTGCCAGTAGTATTGGGACAGTCAACTATGGCTACACCTTC. Translating gives CASSIGTVNYGYTF.

V is TRBV10-3 and J is TRBJ1-1; maybe TRBD1 (6 bases). Germline assignment: CDR1 ENHRY and CDR2 SYGVKD. Trimming cost V 6 bases and J 5 bases, with 13 bases left between them. The CDR3 is made up of 13 amino acids. CDR3 in amino acids: CAIRDLRGTEAFF. The CDR3 DNA reads TGTGCCATCAGGGACCTCAGGGGAACTGAAGCTTTCTTT.

V gene TRBV3-1 (or the pseudogene TRBV3-2) combines with J gene TRBJ2-7; D unclear. Trimming pared 0 bases from V and 5 bases from J, leaving 8 bases between. Germline assignment: CDR1 LGHDT and CDR2 YNNKEL (reference sequence). CDR3 size: 13 residues. CDR3 DNA sequence: TGTGCCAGCAGCCAAGATTTACAGAACGAGCAGTACTTC. Its protein is CASSQDLQNEQYF.